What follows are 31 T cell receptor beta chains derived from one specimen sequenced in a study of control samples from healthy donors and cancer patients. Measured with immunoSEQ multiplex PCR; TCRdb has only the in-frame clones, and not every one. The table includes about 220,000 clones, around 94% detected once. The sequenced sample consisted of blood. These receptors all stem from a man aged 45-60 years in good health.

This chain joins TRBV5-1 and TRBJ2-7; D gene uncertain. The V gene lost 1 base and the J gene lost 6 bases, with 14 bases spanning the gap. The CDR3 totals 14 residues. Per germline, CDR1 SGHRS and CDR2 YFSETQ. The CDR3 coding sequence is TGCGCCAGCAGCTTGTCGGGCCGGACGTCCGAGCAGTACTTC. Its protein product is CASSLSGRTSEQYF.

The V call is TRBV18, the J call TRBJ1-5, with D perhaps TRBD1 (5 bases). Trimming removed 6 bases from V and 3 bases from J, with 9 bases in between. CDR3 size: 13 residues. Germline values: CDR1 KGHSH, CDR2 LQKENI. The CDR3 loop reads CASSLTANQPQHF. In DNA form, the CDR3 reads TGTGCCAGCTCCCTGACAGCCAATCAGCCCCAGCATTTT. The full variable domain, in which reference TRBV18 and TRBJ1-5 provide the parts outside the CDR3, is NAGVMQNPRHLVRRRGQEARLRCSPMKGHSHVYWYRQLPEEGLKFMVYLQKENIIDESGMPKERFSAEFPKEGPSILRIQQVVRGDSAAYFCASSLTANQPQHFGDGTRLSIL.

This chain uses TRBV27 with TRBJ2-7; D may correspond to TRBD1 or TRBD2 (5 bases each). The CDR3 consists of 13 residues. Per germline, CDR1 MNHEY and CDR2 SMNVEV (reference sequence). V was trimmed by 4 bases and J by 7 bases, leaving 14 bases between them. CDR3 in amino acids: CASSWDPTREQYF. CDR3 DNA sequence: TGTGCCAGCAGTTGGGACCCGACTCGGGAGCAGTACTTC.

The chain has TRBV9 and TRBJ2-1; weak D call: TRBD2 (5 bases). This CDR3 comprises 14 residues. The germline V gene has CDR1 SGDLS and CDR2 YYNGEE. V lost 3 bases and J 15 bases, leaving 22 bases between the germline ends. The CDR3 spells CASSEGRRGIAAFF. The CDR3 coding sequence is TGTGCCAGCAGCGAGGGTCGGCGAGGGATCGCGGCGTTCTTC.

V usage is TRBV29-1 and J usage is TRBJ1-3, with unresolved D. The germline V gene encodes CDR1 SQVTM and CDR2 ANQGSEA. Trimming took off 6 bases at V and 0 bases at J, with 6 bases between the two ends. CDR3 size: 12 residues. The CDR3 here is CSVQRSGNTIYF. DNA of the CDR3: TGCAGCGTACAGCGCTCTGGAAACACCATATATTTT.

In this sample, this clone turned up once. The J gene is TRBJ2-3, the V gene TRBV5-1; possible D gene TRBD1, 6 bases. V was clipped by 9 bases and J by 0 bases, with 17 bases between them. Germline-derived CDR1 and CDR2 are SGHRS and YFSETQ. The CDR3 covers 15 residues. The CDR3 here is CATRVGAGSTDTQYF. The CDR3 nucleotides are TGCGCCACACGTGTGGGGGCAGGAAGCACAGATACGCAGTATTTT.

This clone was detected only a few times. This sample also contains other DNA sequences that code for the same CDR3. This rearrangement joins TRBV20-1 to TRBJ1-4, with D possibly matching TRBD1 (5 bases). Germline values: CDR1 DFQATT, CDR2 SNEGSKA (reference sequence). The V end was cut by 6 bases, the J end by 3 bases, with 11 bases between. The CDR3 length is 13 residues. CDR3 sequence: CSASRGANEKLFF. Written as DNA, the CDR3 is TGCAGTGCGAGTAGGGGTGCTAATGAAAAACTGTTTTTT.

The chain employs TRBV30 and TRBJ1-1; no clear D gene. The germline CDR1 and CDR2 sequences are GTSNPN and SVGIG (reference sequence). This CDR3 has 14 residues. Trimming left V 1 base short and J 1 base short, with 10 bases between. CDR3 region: CAWSAGVGNTEAFF. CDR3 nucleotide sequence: TGTGCCTGGAGTGCTGGGGTGGGGAACACTGAAGCTTTCTTT.

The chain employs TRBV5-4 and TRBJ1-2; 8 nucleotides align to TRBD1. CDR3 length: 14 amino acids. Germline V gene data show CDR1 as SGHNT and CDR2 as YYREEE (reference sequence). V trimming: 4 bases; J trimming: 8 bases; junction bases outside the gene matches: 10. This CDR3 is CASSAPTGGGGYTF. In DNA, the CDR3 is TGTGCCAGCAGCGCGCCTACAGGGGGGGGCGGCTACACCTTC.

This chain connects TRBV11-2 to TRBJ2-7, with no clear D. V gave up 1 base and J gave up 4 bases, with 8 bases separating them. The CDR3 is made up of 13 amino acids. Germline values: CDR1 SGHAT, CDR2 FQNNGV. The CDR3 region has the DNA TGTGCCAGCAGCTTAGTTGCCCTATACGAGCAGTACTTC. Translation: CASSLVALYEQYF.

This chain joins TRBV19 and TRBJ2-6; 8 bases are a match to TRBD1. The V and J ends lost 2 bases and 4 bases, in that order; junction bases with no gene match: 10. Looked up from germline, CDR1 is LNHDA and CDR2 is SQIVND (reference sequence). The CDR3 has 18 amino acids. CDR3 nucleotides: TGTGCCAGTAGTATAATTACAGGGGGAGTATACGGGGCCAACGTCCTGACTTTC. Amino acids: CASSIITGGVYGANVLTF. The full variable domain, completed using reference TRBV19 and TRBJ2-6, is DGGITQSPKYLFRKEGQNVTLSCEQNLNHDAMYWYRQDPGQGLRLIYYSQIVNDFQKGDIAEGYSVSREKKESFPLTVTSAQKNPTAFYLCASSIITGGVYGANVLTFGAGSRLTVL.

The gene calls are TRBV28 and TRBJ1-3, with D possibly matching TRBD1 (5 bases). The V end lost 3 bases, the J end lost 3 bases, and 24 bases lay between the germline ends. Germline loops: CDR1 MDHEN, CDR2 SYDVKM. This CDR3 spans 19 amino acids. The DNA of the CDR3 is TGTGCCAGCAGTTTCCTCCGAGGGAGAGGGGATGGGGGTGGAAACACCATATATTTT. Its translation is CASSFLRGRGDGGGNTIYF.

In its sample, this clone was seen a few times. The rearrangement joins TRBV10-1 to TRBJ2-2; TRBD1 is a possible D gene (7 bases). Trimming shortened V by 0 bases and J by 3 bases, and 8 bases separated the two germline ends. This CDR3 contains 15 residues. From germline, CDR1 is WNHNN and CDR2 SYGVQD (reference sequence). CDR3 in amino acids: CASSESRGDTGELFF. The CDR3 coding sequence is TGCGCCAGCAGTGAGTCCAGGGGGGACACCGGGGAGCTGTTTTTT.

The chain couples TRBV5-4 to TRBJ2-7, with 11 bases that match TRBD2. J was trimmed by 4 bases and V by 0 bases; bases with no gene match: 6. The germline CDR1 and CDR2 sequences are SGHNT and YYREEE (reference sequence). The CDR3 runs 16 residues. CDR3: CASSLGASGGRYEQYF. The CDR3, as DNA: TGTGCCAGCAGCTTGGGGGCTAGCGGGGGGCGGTACGAGCAGTACTTC.

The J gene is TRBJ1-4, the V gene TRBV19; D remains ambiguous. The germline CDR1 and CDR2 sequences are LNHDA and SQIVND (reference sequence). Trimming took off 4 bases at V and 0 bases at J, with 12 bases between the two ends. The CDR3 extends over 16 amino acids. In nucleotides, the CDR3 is TGTGCCAGTAGTACACGTCGACATCCAACTAATGAAAAACTGTTTTTT. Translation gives CASSTRRHPTNEKLFF.

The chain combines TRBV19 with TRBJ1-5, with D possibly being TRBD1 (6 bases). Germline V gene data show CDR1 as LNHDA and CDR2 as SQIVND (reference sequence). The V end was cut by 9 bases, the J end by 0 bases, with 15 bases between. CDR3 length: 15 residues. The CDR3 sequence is CASILRGASNQPQHF. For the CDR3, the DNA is TGTGCCAGCATATTGCGGGGGGCTAGCAATCAGCCCCAGCATTTT.

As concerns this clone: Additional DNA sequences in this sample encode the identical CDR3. CDR3 sequence (DNA): TGTGCTAGTGGTTTATCCGGGGCCAACGTCCTGACTTTC. The encoded protein is CASGLSGANVLTF. The chain uses TRBV12-5 and TRBJ2-6; no reliable D call. The CDR3 is made up of 13 amino acids. Germline CDR1 LGHNT, CDR2 FRNRAP. Trimming took 3 bases from V and 4 from J, leaving 4 bases between them.

Here the CDR3 DNA reads TGTGCCTGGTCGCAGGGGAACACTGAAGCTTTCTTT. Residues: CAWSQGNTEAFF. The V call is TRBV30, the J call TRBJ1-1, with D possibly being TRBD1 (5 bases). The CDR3 is 12 amino acids. CDR1 GTSNPN and CDR2 SVGIG come from the germline V gene (reference sequence). Trimming left V 5 bases short and J 1 base short, with 8 bases between.

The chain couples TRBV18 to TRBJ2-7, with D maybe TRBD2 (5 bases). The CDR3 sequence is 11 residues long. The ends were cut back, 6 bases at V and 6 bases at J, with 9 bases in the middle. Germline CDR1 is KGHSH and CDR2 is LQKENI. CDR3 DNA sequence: TGTGCCAGCTCTGAAGCGGTCGAGCAGTACGTC. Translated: CASSEAVEQYV.

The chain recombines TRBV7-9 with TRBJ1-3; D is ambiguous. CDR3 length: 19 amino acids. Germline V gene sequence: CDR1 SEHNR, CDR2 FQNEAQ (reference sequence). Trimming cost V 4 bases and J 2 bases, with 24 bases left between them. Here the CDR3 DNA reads TGTGCCAGCAGCTCCCATTGGGTCCGAGGAGAGCTACCTGGAAACACCATATATTTT. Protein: CASSSHWVRGELPGNTIYF.

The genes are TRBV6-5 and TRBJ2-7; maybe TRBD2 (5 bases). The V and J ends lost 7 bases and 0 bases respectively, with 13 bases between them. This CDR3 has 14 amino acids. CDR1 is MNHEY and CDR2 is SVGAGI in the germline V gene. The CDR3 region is CASTPFGVSYEQYV. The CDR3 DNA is TGTGCCAGCACTCCCTTCGGGGTCTCCTACGAGCAGTACGTC.

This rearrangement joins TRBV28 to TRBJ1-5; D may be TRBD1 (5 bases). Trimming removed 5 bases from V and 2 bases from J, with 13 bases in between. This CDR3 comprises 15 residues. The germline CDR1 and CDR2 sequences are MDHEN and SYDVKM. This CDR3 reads CASSRREVGNQPQHF. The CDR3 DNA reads TGTGCCAGCAGTCGCAGGGAAGTTGGCAATCAGCCCCAGCATTTT.

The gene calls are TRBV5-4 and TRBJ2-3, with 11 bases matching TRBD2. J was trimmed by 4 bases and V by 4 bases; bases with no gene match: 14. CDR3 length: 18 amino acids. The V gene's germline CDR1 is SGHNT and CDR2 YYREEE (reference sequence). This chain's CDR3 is CASSLPLAGAEEADTQYF. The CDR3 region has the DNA TGTGCCAGCAGCCTACCACTAGCGGGGGCCGAGGAAGCAGATACGCAGTATTTT. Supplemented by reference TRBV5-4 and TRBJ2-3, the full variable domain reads ETGVTQSPTHLIKTRGQQVTLRCSSQSGHNTVSWYQQALGQGPQFIFQYYREEENGRGNFPPRFSGLQFPNYSSELNVNALELDDSALYLCASSLPLAGAEEADTQYFGPGTRLTVL.

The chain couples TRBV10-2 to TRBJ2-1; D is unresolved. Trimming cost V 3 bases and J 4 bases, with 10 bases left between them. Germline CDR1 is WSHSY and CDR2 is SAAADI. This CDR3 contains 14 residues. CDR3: CASSEAQRYNEQFF. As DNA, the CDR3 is TGCGCCAGCAGTGAAGCACAGAGATACAATGAGCAGTTCTTC.

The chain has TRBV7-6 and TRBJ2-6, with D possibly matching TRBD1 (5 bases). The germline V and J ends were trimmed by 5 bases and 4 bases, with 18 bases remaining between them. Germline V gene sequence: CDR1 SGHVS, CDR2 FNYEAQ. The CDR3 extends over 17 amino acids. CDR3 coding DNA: TGTGCCAGCAGCCCAAGTTCCACAGGCGTAGGGGCCAACGTCCTGACTTTC. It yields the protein CASSPSSTGVGANVLTF.

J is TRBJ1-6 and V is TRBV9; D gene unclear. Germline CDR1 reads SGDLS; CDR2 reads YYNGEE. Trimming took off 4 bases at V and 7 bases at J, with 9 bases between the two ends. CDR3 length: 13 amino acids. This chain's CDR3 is CASSYGSNSPLHF. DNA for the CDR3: TGTGCCAGCAGCTATGGGTCCAATTCACCCCTCCACTTT.

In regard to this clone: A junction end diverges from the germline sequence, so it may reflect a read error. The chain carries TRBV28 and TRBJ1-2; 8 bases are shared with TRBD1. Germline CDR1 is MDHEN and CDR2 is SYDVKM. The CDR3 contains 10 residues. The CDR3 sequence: CASSFLDRGF. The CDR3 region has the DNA TGTGCCAGCAGTTTCCTAGACAGGGGCTTC.

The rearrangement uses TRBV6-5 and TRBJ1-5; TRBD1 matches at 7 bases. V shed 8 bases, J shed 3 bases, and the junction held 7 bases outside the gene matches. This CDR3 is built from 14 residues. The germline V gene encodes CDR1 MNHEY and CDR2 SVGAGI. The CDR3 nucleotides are TGTGCCAGCGGGCCCCAGGGGGACAATCAGCCCCAGCATTTT. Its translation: CASGPQGDNQPQHF.

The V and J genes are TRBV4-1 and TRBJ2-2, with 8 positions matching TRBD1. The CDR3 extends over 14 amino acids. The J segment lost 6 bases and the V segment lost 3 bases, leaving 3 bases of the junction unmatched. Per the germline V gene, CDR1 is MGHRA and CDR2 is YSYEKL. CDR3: CASSQDRVPGELFF. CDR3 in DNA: TGCGCCAGCAGCCAGGACAGGGTCCCCGGGGAGCTGTTTTTT.

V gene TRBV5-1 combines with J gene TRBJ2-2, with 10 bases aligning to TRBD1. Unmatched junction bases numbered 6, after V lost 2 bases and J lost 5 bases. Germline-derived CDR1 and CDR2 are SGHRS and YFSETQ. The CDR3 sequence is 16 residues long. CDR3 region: CASSFSGTGETGELFF. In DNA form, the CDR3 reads TGCGCCAGCAGCTTTAGTGGGACAGGGGAGACCGGGGAGCTGTTTTTT.

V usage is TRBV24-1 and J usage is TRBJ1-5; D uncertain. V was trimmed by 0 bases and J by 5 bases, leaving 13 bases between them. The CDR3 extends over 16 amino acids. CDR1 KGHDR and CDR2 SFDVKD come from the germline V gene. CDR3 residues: CATSDLLSPPDQPQHF. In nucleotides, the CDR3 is TGTGCCACCAGTGATTTGCTATCACCTCCGGATCAGCCCCAGCATTTT.